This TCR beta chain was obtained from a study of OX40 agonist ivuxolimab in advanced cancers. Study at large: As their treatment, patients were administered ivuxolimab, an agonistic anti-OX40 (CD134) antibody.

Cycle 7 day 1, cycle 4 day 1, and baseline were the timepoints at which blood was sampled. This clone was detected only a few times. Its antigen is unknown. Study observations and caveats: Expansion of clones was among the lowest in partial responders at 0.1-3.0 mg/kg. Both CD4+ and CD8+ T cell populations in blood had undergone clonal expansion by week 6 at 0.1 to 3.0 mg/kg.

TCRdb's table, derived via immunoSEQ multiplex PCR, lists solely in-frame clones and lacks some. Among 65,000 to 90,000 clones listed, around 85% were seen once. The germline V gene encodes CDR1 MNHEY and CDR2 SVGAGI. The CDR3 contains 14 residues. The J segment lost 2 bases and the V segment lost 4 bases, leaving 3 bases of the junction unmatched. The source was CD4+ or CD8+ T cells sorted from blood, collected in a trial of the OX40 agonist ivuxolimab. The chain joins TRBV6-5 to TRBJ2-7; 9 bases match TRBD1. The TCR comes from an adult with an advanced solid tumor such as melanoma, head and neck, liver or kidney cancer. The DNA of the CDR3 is TGTGCCAGCAGTTCCGGGACAGGGACCTACGAGCAGTACTTC. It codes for CASSSGTGTYEQYF.